This is a list of T cell receptor beta chains from one sample in a study of shared clonotypes between healthy human individuals. The method was immunoSEQ multiplex PCR; TCRdb's version includes in-frame clones alone and lacks a portion of them. The data contain millions of clones, 85% to 95% of them singletons. Sequencing was done on a sample of naive CD4+ T cells sorted from blood. The receptor source for this set is a man aged 18-30 years in good health. The CDR3 runs from the conserved cysteine through the conserved F or W. The D gene is left open where the match is weak. For some rows the clone size is stated as once, few or many, or as a class when expanded; others skip it.

NA,NA,TRBV5-1,TRBJ2-7,CASSLNLVSAEQYF,TGCGCCAGCAGCTTGAATTTGGTATCTGCCGAGCAGTACTTC
NA,NA,TRBV7-6,TRBJ2-5,CASSSGPGETQYF,TGTGCCAGCAGCTCGGGGCCGGGGGAGACCCAGTACTTC
NA,NA,TRBV6-6,TRBJ1-3,CASSYDTIYF,TGTGCCAGCAGTTACGACACCATATATTTT
NA,NA,TRBV10-3,TRBJ1-1,CAVQGAPETAIFNTEAFF,TGTGCCGTCCAAGGGGCGCCGGAAACAGCTATTTTCAACACTGAAGCTTTCTTT
NA,NA,TRBV7-9,TRBJ2-7,CASSFSLSKGEQYF,TGTGCCAGCAGCTTCAGTTTATCTAAGGGGGAGCAGTACTTC
NA,NA,TRBV9,TRBJ1-1,CASSVALNTEAFF,TGTGCCAGCAGCGTTGCGTTGAACACTGAAGCTTTCTTT
NA,NA,TRBV10-3,TRBJ2-4,CAISESDGEAKNIQYF,TGTGCCATCAGTGAGTCAGACGGGGAGGCCAAAAACATTCAGTACTTC
NA,NA,TRBV11-2,TRBJ1-4,CASSLGRDEKLFF,TGTGCCAGCAGCTTAGGACGAGATGAAAAACTGTTTTTT
NA,once,TRBV5-6,TRBJ1-1,CASSYDGRGVNTEAFF,TGTGCCAGCAGTTACGATGGCCGGGGGGTGAACACTGAAGCTTTCTTT
NA,NA,TRBV21-1,TRBJ2-5,CASSKDEQIQETQYF,TGTGCCAGCAGCAAAGATGAACAGATCCAAGAGACCCAGTACTTC
NA,once,TRBV2,TRBJ2-1,CASSERRGLIDEQFF,TGTGCCAGCAGTGAAAGACGGGGACTGATCGATGAGCAGTTCTTC
NA,NA,TRBV9,TRBJ1-4,CASSVAGRYNEKLFF,TGTGCCAGCAGCGTAGCTGGGAGGTACAATGAAAAACTGTTTTTT
NA,once,TRBV9,TRBJ1-4,CASSVGRGTVNEKLFF,TGTGCCAGCAGCGTAGGGAGGGGGACGGTTAATGAAAAACTGTTTTTT
TRBD2,NA,TRBV19,TRBJ2-3,CASSPTSGSTDTQYF,TGTGCCAGTAGTCCGACTAGCGGGAGCACAGATACGCAGTATTTT
TRBD2,NA,TRBV14,TRBJ2-7,CASSHGTGGLFSSYEQYF,TGTGCCAGCAGCCACGGGACGGGAGGCCTCTTCAGCTCCTACGAGCAGTACTTC
NA,NA,TRBV6-7,TRBJ1-4,CASSLGQVNEKLFF,TGTGCCAGCAGTCTCGGCCAGGTAAATGAAAAACTGTTTTTT
TRBD1,NA,TRBV11-2,TRBJ2-3,CASTYRGQLFTDTQYF,TGTGCCAGCACGTACAGGGGACAGCTTTTCACAGATACGCAGTATTTT
TRBD1,NA,TRBV7-9,TRBJ1-2,CASSLETGGNGYTF,TGTGCCAGCAGCTTAGAGACAGGGGGCAATGGCTACACCTTC
TRBD2,NA,TRBV5-1,TRBJ2-3,CASSLEPSGSTDTQYF,TGCGCCAGCAGCTTGGAACCTAGCGGGAGCACAGATACGCAGTATTTT
TRBD2,NA,TRBV18,TRBJ2-3,CASSPTRTSGTTDTQYF,TGTGCCAGCTCACCCACTCGGACTAGCGGGACCACAGATACGCAGTATTTT
NA,NA,TRBV14,TRBJ1-2,CASSQGNYGYTF,TGTGCCAGCAGCCAGGGGAACTATGGCTACACCTTC
TRBD2,NA,TRBV6-6,TRBJ2-3,CASSTSGSPTDTQYF,TGTGCCAGCAGTACTAGCGGGAGCCCGACAGATACGCAGTATTTT
NA,NA,TRBV5-4,TRBJ1-1,CASSLAETVNTEAFF,TGTGCCAGCAGCTTGGCCGAAACAGTGAACACTGAAGCTTTCTTT
TRBD2,NA,TRBV6-1,TRBJ2-3,CASSERSGRRYTQYF,TGTGCCAGCAGTGAAAGGAGCGGGAGGCGGTATACGCAGTATTTT
NA,NA,TRBV6-6,TRBJ2-7,CASSAGSVYEQYF,TGTGCCAGCAGTGCCGGGTCTGTCTACGAGCAGTACTTC
NA,NA,TRBV5-1,TRBJ2-7,CASSDSGAYEQYF,TGCGCCAGCAGCGATAGCGGAGCCTACGAGCAGTACTTC
NA,NA,TRBV10-3,TRBJ2-5,CAISETGHPTKETQYF,TGTGCCATCAGTGAAACCGGACACCCCACCAAAGAGACCCAGTACTTC
TRBD1,once,TRBV6-1,TRBJ1-2,CASRTGVGSAYGYTF,TGTGCCAGCCGTACAGGGGTTGGGAGCGCCTATGGCTACACCTTC
NA,NA,TRBV9,TRBJ2-3,CASSDPRRSTDTQYF,TGTGCCAGCAGCGACCCCCGGCGTAGCACAGATACGCAGTATTTT
TRBD1,once,TRBV30,TRBJ1-2,CAWSKDRGTSNYGYTF,TGTGCCTGGAGTAAGGACAGGGGCACATCTAACTATGGCTACACCTTC
NA,NA,TRBV5-1,TRBJ2-1,CASSLVATGSYNEQFF,TGCGCCAGCAGCTTGGTGGCGACGGGGTCCTACAATGAGCAGTTCTTC
TRBD2,NA,TRBV5-6,TRBJ2-2,CASSLSPAGGTGELFF,TGTGCCAGCAGCTTGAGTCCAGCGGGGGGTACCGGGGAGCTGTTTTTT
NA,NA,TRBV18,TRBJ2-7,CASSPQGGDYEQYF,TGTGCCAGCTCACCACAGGGCGGAGACTACGAGCAGTACTTC
NA,NA,TRBV18,TRBJ2-7,CASSDGTLTYEQYF,TGTGCCAGCTCAGACGGGACATTGACCTACGAGCAGTACTTC
NA,once,TRBV5-6,TRBJ1-4,CASSSQGDLNEKLFF,TGTGCCAGCAGCTCCCAGGGCGACCTTAATGAAAAACTGTTTTTT
TRBD2,NA,TRBV5-4,TRBJ2-1,CASSLMAGGRSEQFF,TGTGCCAGCAGCTTGATGGCGGGAGGGCGTAGTGAGCAGTTCTTC
TRBD1,NA,TRBV10-3,TRBJ2-5,CAIRRQGSETQYF,TGTGCCATCAGAAGACAGGGGTCGGAGACCCAGTACTTC
NA,NA,TRBV14,TRBJ1-1,CASSPVGRYTEAFF,TGTGCCAGCAGCCCGGTAGGGCGCTACACTGAAGCTTTCTTT
NA,NA,TRBV18,TRBJ2-7,CASSPGYEQYF,TGTGCCAGCTCCCCCGGCTACGAGCAGTACTTC
TRBD1,NA,TRBV7-7,TRBJ2-7,CASSSPGQGHEQYF,TGTGCTAGCAGTTCCCCGGGACAGGGTCACGAGCAGTACTTC
NA,NA,TRBV2,TRBJ1-4,CASSEETGANEKLFF,TGTGCCAGCAGTGAAGAAACGGGGGCGAATGAAAAACTGTTTTTT
NA,NA,TRBV7-2,TRBJ1-3,CASSRQGRNTIYF,TGTGCCAGCAGCAGGCAGGGCCGAAACACCATATATTTT
NA,NA,TRBV4-1,TRBJ1-6,CASKQVLDGSYNSPLHF,TGCGCCAGCAAACAAGTCCTGGATGGTTCCTATAATTCACCCCTCCACTTT
NA,NA,TRBV12-5,TRBJ2-4,CASDIKKQGTKNIQYF,TGTGCTAGTGACATAAAAAAACAGGGAACCAAAAACATTCAGTACTTC
TRBD2,NA,TRBV7-2,TRBJ2-1,CASSLPGLAGYNEQFF,TGTGCCAGCAGTCTCCCGGGACTAGCGGGGTACAATGAGCAGTTCTTC
TRBD1,NA,TRBV5-1,TRBJ1-5,CAITIRDRGPVGSWPQHF,TGCGCCATCACAATCCGGGACAGGGGTCCAGTCGGCTCTTGGCCCCAGCATTTT
TRBD2,NA,TRBV29-1,TRBJ2-1,CSGLANSPGYNEQFF,TGCAGCGGACTAGCTAACTCCCCTGGCTACAATGAGCAGTTCTTC
NA,NA,TRBV6-5,TRBJ2-2,CASGWGPGELFF,TGTGCCAGCGGGTGGGGGCCCGGGGAGCTGTTTTTT
NA,NA,TRBV10-3,TRBJ2-1,CASSPGGNEQFF,TGTGCCTCCTCTCCAGGCGGCAATGAGCAGTTCTTC
NA,NA,TRBV27,TRBJ1-1,CASSYRYANTEAFF,TGTGCCAGCAGTTATCGGTACGCGAACACTGAAGCTTTCTTT
TRBD2,NA,TRBV7-9,TRBJ2-3,CASSPGIAPLLAGAQYF,TGTGCCAGCAGCCCCGGTATAGCTCCCTTACTAGCGGGAGCGCAGTATTTT
TRBD2,NA,TRBV5-4,TRBJ2-7,CASSLTSGRHEQYF,TGTGCCAGCAGCTTGACTAGCGGGAGACACGAGCAGTACTTC
NA,NA,TRBV5-1,TRBJ2-5,CASRATSTETQYF,TGCGCCAGCAGGGCTACATCCACGGAGACCCAGTACTTC
TRBD1,NA,TRBV4-2,TRBJ2-3,CASSQDGTASQYF,TGTGCCAGCAGCCAAGACGGGACAGCGTCGCAGTATTTT
NA,NA,TRBV7-9,TRBJ1-2,CATTPGFNYGYTF,TGTGCCACCACCCCTGGATTCAACTATGGCTACACCTTC